Listed below are T cell receptor beta chains from one sample, sequenced in a study of cytomegalovirus exposure and HLA in healthy donors. Only in-frame clones appear in the TCRdb table, and some are missing; sequencing was by immunoSEQ multiplex PCR. The table shows 100,000 to 150,000 clones, with roughly 80% occurring only once. The sample consisted of PBMCs. Receptors originate from a man under 40 in good health and CMV-seronegative. CDR3s leave out the opening cysteine and the closing phenylalanine or tryptophan. Size values are once, few and many counts, or a class for expanded clones, and some rows have none.

j_call: TRBJ1-1
cdr3_length: 12
clone_size: .
v_call: TRBV7-2
cdr3_aa: ASIPRRGGTEAF

j_call: TRBJ1-4
cdr3_length: 9
clone_size: .
v_call: TRBV6-4
cdr3_aa: ASRSYEKLF

j_call: TRBJ2-7
cdr3_length: 10
clone_size: once
v_call: TRBV30
cdr3_aa: AWSVRGYEQY

j_call: TRBJ1-1
cdr3_length: 14
clone_size: .
v_call: TRBV7-6
cdr3_aa: ASSLGVRGMNTEAF

j_call: TRBJ2-3
cdr3_length: 12
clone_size: .
v_call: TRBV5-1
cdr3_aa: ASSFGLGTDTQY

j_call: TRBJ1-6
cdr3_length: 14
clone_size: .
v_call: TRBV19
cdr3_aa: ASSIVPGQNNSPLH

j_call: TRBJ2-2
cdr3_length: 14
clone_size: .
v_call: TRBV30
cdr3_aa: AWSVRVGRNTGELF

j_call: TRBJ2-7
cdr3_length: 10
clone_size: .
v_call: TRBV7-9
cdr3_aa: ASSQFKNEQY

j_call: TRBJ2-3
cdr3_length: 10
clone_size: .
v_call: TRBV7-9
cdr3_aa: ASSPGQGTQY

j_call: TRBJ1-1
cdr3_length: 15
clone_size: .
v_call: TRBV18
cdr3_aa: ASSHKRNTGADTEAF

j_call: TRBJ1-1
cdr3_length: 10
clone_size: .
v_call: TRBV30
cdr3_aa: AWDRGATEAF

j_call: TRBJ1-2
cdr3_length: 14
clone_size: .
v_call: TRBV9
cdr3_aa: ASSVGTTGSGPGYT

j_call: TRBJ2-2
cdr3_length: 13
clone_size: .
v_call: TRBV27
cdr3_aa: ASSSRDSNTGELF

j_call: TRBJ2-5
cdr3_length: 14
clone_size: .
v_call: TRBV30
cdr3_aa: AWSRDSKVSQETQY

j_call: TRBJ1-6
cdr3_length: 11
clone_size: few
v_call: TRBV10-1
cdr3_aa: ASSPGGNSPLH

j_call: TRBJ1-3
cdr3_length: 12
clone_size: once
v_call: TRBV18
cdr3_aa: ASSRVTSEDTIY

j_call: TRBJ2-1
cdr3_length: 14
clone_size: .
v_call: TRBV7-6
cdr3_aa: ASSLARSGVGNEQF

j_call: TRBJ2-7
cdr3_length: 11
clone_size: few
v_call: TRBV6-5
cdr3_aa: ASFSGGSYEQY

j_call: TRBJ2-5
cdr3_length: 10
clone_size: .
v_call: TRBV5-1
cdr3_aa: ASRDWKETQY

j_call: TRBJ1-1
cdr3_length: 12
clone_size: .
v_call: TRBV2
cdr3_aa: ASSARQGSTEAF

j_call: TRBJ1-5
cdr3_length: 10
clone_size: .
v_call: TRBV30
cdr3_aa: AWSGRNQPQH

j_call: TRBJ1-4
cdr3_length: 12
clone_size: .
v_call: TRBV28
cdr3_aa: ASTVALRKEKLF

j_call: TRBJ2-7
cdr3_length: 10
clone_size: .
v_call: TRBV6-1
cdr3_aa: ASTISTYEQY

j_call: TRBJ2-2
cdr3_length: 14
clone_size: once
v_call: TRBV19
cdr3_aa: ASSPWGGANTGELF

j_call: TRBJ2-2
cdr3_length: 12
clone_size: .
v_call: TRBV19
cdr3_aa: ASSLAGNTGELF

j_call: TRBJ1-1
cdr3_length: 11
clone_size: few
v_call: TRBV9
cdr3_aa: ASSSPETAEAF

j_call: TRBJ2-3
cdr3_length: 13
clone_size: .
v_call: TRBV28
cdr3_aa: ASSFSGLITDTQY

j_call: TRBJ2-2
cdr3_length: 14
clone_size: .
v_call: TRBV5-1
cdr3_aa: ASSPSSGGRTGELF

j_call: TRBJ1-6
cdr3_length: 12
clone_size: .
v_call: TRBV5-6
cdr3_aa: ASRLQRGGSPLH

j_call: TRBJ2-7
cdr3_length: 12
clone_size: .
v_call: TRBV13
cdr3_aa: ASRATSGSGEQY

j_call: TRBJ2-5
cdr3_length: 10
clone_size: few
v_call: TRBV29-1
cdr3_aa: SAVEGSETQY

j_call: TRBJ2-1
cdr3_length: 13
clone_size: .
v_call: TRBV11-2
cdr3_aa: ASKTWTDRESEQF